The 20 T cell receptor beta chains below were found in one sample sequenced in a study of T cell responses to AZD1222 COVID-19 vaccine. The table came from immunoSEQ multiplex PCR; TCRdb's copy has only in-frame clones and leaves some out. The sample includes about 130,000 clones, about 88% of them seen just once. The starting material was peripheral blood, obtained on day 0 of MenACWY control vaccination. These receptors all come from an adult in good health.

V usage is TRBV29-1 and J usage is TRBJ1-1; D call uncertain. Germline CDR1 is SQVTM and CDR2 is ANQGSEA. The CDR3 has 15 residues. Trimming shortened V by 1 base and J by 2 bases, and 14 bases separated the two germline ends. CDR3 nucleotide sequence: TGCAGCGTTGAAGTTCCCCGGGCCTTAAACACTGAAGCTTTCTTT. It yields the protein CSVEVPRALNTEAFF.

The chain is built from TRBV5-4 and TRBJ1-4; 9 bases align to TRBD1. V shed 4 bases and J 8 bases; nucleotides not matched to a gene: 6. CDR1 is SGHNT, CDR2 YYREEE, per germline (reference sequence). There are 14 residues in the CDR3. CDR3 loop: CASSPDRGGEKLFF. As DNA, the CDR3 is TGTGCCAGCAGCCCGGACAGGGGAGGCGAAAAACTGTTTTTT.

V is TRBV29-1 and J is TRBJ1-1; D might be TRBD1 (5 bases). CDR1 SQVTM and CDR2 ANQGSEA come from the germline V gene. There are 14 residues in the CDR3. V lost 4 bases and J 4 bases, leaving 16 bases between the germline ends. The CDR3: CSVATRVGATEAFF. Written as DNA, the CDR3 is TGCAGCGTTGCCACAAGGGTAGGGGCCACTGAAGCTTTCTTT.

The CDR3 sequence is CASSWARGSSYEQYF. The CDR3, as DNA: TGTGCCAGCAGCTGGGCAAGGGGGAGCTCCTACGAGCAGTACTTC. This rearrangement joins TRBV11-2 to TRBJ2-7; possibly TRBD1 for D (6 bases). From germline, CDR1 is SGHAT and CDR2 FQNNGV. CDR3 length: 15 residues. Trimming stripped 4 bases from V and 0 bases from J, with 13 bases between.

Written as DNA, the CDR3 is TGTGCCAGCAGTAACGGAGGGGGCTACACCTTC. It yields the protein CASSNGGGYTF. This chain uses TRBV7-9 with TRBJ1-2; no reliable D call. Germline V lookup: CDR1 SEHNR, CDR2 FQNEAQ (reference sequence). Trimming removed 6 bases at V and 8 bases at J, with 10 bases between. The CDR3 has 11 residues.

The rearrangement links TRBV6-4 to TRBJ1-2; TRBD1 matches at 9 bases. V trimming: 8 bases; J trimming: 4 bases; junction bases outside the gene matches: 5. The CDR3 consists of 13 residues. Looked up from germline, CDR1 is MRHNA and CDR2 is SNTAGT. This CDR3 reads CASRDRASYGYTF. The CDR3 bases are TGTGCCAGCCGGGACAGGGCGAGCTATGGCTACACCTTC.

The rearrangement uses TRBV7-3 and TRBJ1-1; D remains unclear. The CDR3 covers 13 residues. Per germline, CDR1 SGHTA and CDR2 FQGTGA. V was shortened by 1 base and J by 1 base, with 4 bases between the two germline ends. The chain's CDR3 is CASSLMQNTEAFF. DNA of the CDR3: TGTGCCAGCAGCTTAATGCAGAACACTGAAGCTTTCTTT.

The CDR3 DNA sequence: TGTGCCAGCAGCGGGGATTTGAACACTGAAGCTTTCTTT. Protein sequence: CASSGDLNTEAFF. The chain joins TRBV28 to TRBJ1-1, with no clear D. V gave up 6 bases and J gave up 0 bases, with 8 bases separating them. CDR1 and CDR2 (germline): MDHEN, SYDVKM. The CDR3 is made up of 13 amino acids.

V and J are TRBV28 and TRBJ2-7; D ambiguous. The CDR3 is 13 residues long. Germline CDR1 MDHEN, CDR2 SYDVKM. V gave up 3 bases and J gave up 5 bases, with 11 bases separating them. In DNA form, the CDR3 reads TGTGCCAGCAGTTTGGACCTTGTCCACGAGCAGTACTTC. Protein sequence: CASSLDLVHEQYF.

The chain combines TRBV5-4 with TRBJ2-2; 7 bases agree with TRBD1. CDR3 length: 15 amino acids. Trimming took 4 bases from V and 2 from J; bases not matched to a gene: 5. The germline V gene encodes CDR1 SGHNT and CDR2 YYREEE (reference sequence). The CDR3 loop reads CASSRGQFNTGELFF. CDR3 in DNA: TGTGCCAGCAGCCGGGGACAGTTCAACACCGGGGAGCTGTTTTTT. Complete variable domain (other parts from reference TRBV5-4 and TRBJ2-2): ETGVTQSPTHLIKTRGQQVTLRCSSQSGHNTVSWYQQALGQGPQFIFQYYREEENGRGNFPPRFSGLQFPNYSSELNVNALELDDSALYLCASSRGQFNTGELFFGEGSRLTVL.

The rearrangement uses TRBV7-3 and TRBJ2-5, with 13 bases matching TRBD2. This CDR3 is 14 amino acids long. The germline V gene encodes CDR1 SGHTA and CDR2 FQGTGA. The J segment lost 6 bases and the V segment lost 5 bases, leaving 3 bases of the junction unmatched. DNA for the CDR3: TGTGCCAGCAGCCCGGGACTAGCGGGACAGACCCAGTACTTC. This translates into CASSPGLAGQTQYF.

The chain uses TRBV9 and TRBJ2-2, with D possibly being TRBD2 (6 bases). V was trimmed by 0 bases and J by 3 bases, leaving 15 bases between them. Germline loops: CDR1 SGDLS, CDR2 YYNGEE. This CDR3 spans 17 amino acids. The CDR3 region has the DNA TGTGCCAGCAGCGTAGTCCCCTCGGGGGTATACACCGGGGAGCTGTTTTTT. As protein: CASSVVPSGVYTGELFF. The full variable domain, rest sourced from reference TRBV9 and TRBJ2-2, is DSGVTQTPKHLITATGQRVTLRCSPRSGDLSVYWYQQSLDQGLQFLIQYYNGEERAKGNILERFSAQQFPDLHSELNLSSLELGDSALYFCASSVVPSGVYTGELFFGEGSRLTVL.

CDR3 nucleotide sequence: TGTGCCAGCAGTGAAGTGGGGGGCTCGGACCAAGAGACCCAGTACTTC. This gives the protein CASSEVGGSDQETQYF. The gene calls are TRBV6-1 and TRBJ2-5; D is possibly TRBD1 or TRBD2 (6 bases each). The germline V and J ends were trimmed by 1 base and 0 bases, with 12 bases remaining between them. CDR3 length: 16 residues. Germline-derived CDR1 and CDR2 are MNHNS and SASEGT.

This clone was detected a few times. The CDR3 nucleotides are TGTGCCACCAGTGAAGGGGGGATTGGCAATCAGCCCCAGCATTTT. It translates to CATSEGGIGNQPQHF. The genes are TRBV24-1 and TRBJ1-5, with D perhaps matching TRBD1 (6 bases). The CDR3 contains 15 residues. CDR1 and CDR2 from the germline V gene are KGHDR and SFDVKD. V lost 4 bases and J lost 2, with 11 bases in between.

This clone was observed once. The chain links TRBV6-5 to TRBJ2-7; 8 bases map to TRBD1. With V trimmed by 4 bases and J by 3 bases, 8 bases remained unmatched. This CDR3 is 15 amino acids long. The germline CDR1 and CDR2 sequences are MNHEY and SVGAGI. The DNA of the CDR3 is TGTGCCAGCAGTTGGAGGGGGACAGGAGACTACGAGCAGTACTTC. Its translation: CASSWRGTGDYEQYF.

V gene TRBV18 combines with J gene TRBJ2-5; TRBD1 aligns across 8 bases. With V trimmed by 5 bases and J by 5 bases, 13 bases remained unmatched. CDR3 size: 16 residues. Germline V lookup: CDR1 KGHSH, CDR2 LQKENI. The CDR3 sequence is CASSTTLTGVGETQYF. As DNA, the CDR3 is TGTGCCAGCTCAACCACCCTGACAGGGGTGGGGGAGACCCAGTACTTC.

CDR3 nucleotide sequence: TGCGCCAGCAGCCAAGGTCCCGGCGGGGGCACCACAGATACGCAGTATTTT. As protein: CASSQGPGGGTTDTQYF. The gene calls are TRBV4-1 and TRBJ2-3, with a weak D call TRBD2 (7 bases). The CDR3 runs 17 residues. With 1 base removed from V and 2 bases from J, the gap between germline ends came to 16 bases. Germline CDR1 is MGHRA and CDR2 is YSYEKL.

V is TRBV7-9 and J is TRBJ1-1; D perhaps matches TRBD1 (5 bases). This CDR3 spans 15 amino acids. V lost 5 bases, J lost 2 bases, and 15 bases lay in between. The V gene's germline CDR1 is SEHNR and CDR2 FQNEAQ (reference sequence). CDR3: CASSALLGGNTEAFF. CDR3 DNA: TGTGCCAGCAGCGCCCTCCTGGGGGGAAACACTGAAGCTTTCTTT. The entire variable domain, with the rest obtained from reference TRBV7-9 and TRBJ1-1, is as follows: DTGVSQNPRHKITKRGQNVTFRCDPISEHNRLYWYRQTLGQGPEFLTYFQNEAQLEKSRLLSDRFSAERPKGSFSTLEIQRTEQGDSAMYLCASSALLGGNTEAFFGQGTRLTVV.

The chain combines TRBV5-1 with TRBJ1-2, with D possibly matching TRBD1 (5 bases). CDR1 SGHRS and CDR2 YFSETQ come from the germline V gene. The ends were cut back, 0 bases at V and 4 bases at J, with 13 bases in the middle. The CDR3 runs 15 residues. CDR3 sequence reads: CASSLAGERGYGYTF. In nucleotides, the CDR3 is TGCGCCAGCAGCTTGGCCGGAGAAAGGGGCTATGGCTACACCTTC.

The CDR3 loop is CASSVGLAGPRADTQYF. CDR3 DNA: TGTGCCAGCAGCGTGGGACTAGCGGGACCGAGGGCAGATACGCAGTATTTT. V is TRBV9 and J is TRBJ2-3; 13 bases match TRBD2. The CDR3 runs 17 residues. V lost 2 bases to trimming and J lost 4 bases; unmatched junction nucleotides: 7. Germline V CDR1 and CDR2: SGDLS, YYNGEE.